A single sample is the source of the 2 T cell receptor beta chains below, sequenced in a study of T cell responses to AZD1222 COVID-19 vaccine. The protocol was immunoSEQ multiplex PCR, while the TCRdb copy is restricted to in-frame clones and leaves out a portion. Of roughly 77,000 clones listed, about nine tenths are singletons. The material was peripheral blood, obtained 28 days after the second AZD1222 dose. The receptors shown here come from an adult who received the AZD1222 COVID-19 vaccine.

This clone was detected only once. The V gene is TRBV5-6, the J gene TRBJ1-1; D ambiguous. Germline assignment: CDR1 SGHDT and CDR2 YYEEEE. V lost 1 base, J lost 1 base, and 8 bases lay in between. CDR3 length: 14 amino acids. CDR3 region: CASSLPQPNTEAFF. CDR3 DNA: TGTGCCAGCAGCTTGCCCCAGCCGAACACTGAAGCTTTCTTT. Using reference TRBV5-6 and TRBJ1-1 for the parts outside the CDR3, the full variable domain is DAGVTQSPTHLIKTRGQQVTLRCSPKSGHDTVSWYQQALGQGPQFIFQYYEEEERQRGNFPDRFSGHQFPNYSSELNVNALLLGDSALYLCASSLPQPNTEAFFGQGTRLTVV.

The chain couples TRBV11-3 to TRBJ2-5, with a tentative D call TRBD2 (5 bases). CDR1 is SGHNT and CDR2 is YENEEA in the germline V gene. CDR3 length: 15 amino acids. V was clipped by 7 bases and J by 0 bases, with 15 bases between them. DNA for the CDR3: TGTGCCAGCACGGGGTCCGGAGGCGACCAAGAGACCCAGTACTTC. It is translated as CASTGSGGDQETQYF.